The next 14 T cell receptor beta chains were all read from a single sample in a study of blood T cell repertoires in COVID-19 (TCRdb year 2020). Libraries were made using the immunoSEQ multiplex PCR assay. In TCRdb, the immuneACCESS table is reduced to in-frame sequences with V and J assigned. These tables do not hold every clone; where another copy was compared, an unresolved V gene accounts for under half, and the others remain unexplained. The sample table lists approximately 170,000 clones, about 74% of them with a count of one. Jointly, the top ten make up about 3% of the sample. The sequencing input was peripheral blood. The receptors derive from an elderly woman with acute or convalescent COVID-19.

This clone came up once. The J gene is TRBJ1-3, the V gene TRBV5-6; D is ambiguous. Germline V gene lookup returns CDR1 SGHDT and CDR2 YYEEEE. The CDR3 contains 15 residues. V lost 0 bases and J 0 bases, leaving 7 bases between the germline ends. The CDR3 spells CASSLAGPSGNTIYF. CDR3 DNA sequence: TGTGCCAGCAGCTTGGCAGGTCCCTCTGGAAACACCATATATTTT.

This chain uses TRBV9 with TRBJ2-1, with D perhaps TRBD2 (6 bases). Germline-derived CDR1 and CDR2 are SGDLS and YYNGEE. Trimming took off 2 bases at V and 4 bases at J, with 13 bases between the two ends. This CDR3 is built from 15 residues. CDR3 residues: CASSVGGLFYNEQFF. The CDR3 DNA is TGTGCCAGCAGCGTTGGGGGACTTTTTTACAATGAGCAGTTCTTC. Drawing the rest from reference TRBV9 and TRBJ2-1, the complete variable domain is DSGVTQTPKHLITATGQRVTLRCSPRSGDLSVYWYQQSLDQGLQFLIQYYNGEERAKGNILERFSAQQFPDLHSELNLSSLELGDSALYFCASSVGGLFYNEQFFGPGTRLTVL.

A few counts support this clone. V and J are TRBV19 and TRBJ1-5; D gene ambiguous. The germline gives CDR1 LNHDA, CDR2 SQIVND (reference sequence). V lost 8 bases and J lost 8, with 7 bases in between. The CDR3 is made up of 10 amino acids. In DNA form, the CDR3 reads TGTGCCAGTGAGGGAAAGCCCCAGCATTTT. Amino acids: CASEGKPQHF.

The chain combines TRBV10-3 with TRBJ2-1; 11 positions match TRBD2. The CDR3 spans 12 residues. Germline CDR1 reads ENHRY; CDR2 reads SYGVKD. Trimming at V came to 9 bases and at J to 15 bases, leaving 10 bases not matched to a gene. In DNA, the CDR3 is TGTGCCATTGATAGCGGGAGGGACCGGCCGTTCTTC. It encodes CAIDSGRDRPFF.

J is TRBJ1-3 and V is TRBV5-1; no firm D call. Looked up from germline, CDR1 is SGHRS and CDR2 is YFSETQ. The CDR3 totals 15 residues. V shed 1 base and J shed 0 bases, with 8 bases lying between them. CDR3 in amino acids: CASSLLGPSGNTIYF. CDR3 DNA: TGCGCCAGCAGCTTGTTGGGCCCCTCTGGAAACACCATATATTTT.

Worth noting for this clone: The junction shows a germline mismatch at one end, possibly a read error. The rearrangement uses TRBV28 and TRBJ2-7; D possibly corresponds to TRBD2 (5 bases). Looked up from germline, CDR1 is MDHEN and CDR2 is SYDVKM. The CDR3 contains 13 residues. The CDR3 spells CASSSGSSNEQYF. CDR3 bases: TGTGCCAGCAGTTCGGGGAGCTCCAACGAGCAGTACTTC. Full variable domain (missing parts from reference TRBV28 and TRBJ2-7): DVKVTQSSRYLVKRTGEKVFLECVQDMDHENMFWYRQDPGLGLRLIYFSYDVKMKEKGDIPEGYSVSREKKERFSLILESASTNQTSMYLCASSSGSSNEQYFGPGTRLTVT.

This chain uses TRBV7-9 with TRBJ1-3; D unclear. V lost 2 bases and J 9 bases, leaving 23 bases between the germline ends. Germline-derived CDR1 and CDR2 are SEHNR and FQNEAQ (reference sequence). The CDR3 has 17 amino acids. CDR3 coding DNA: TGTGCCAGCAGCTTATACGTCGGGGTCGGACTGGGTGTCACCATATATTTT. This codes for CASSLYVGVGLGVTIYF. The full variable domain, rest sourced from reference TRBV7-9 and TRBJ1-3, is DTGVSQNPRHKITKRGQNVTFRCDPISEHNRLYWYRQTLGQGPEFLTYFQNEAQLEKSRLLSDRFSAERPKGSFSTLEIQRTEQGDSAMYLCASSLYVGVGLGVTIYFGEGSWLTVV.

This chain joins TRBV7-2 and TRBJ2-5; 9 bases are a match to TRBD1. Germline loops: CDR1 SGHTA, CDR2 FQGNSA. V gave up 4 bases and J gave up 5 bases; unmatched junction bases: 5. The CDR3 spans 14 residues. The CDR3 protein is CASSSRTGVETQYF. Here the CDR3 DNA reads TGTGCCAGCAGCTCTCGGACAGGGGTGGAGACCCAGTACTTC.

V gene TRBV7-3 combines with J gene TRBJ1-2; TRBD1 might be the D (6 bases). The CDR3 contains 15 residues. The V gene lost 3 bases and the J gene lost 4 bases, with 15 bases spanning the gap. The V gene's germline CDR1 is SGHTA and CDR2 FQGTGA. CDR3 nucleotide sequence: TGTGCCAGCAGCTTGGGGCCAGGGGACGGCTATGGCTACACCTTC. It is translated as CASSLGPGDGYGYTF. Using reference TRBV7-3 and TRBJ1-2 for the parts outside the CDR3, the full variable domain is GAGVSQTPSNKVTEKGKYVELRCDPISGHTALYWYRQSLGQGPEFLIYFQGTGAADDSGLPNDRFFAVRPEGSVSTLKIQRTERGDSAVYLCASSLGPGDGYGYTFGSGTRLTVV.

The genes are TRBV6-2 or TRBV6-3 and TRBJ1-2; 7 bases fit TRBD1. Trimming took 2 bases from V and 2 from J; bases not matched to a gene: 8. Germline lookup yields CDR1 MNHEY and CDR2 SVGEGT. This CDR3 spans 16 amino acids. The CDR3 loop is CASSYPGQLYNYGYTF. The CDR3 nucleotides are TGTGCCAGCAGTTACCCGGGACAGCTTTACAACTATGGCTACACCTTC.

In nucleotides, the CDR3 is TGTGCCAGCAGCCGCGGTTCTAACATCTACGAGCAGTACTTC. Amino acid sequence: CASSRGSNIYEQYF. V usage is TRBV6-5 and J usage is TRBJ2-7, with D hard to call. The CDR3 runs 14 residues. V was clipped by 6 bases and J by 3 bases, with 15 bases between them. Germline loops: CDR1 MNHEY, CDR2 SVGAGI.

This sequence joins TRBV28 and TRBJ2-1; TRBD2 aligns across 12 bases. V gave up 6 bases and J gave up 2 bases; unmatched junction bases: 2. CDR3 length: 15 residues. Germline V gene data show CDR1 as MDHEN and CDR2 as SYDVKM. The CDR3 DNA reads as TGTGCCAGCAGCCCTAGCGGGAGGGCCTACAATGAGCAGTTCTTC. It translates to CASSPSGRAYNEQFF. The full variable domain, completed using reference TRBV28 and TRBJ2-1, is DVKVTQSSRYLVKRTGEKVFLECVQDMDHENMFWYRQDPGLGLRLIYFSYDVKMKEKGDIPEGYSVSREKKERFSLILESASTNQTSMYLCASSPSGRAYNEQFFGPGTRLTVL.

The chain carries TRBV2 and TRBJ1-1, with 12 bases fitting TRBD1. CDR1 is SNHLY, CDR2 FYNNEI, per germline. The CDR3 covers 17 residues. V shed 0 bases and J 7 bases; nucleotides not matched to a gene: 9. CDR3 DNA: TGTGCCAGCAGTGAAGCCACCCAGGGGACAGGGGGCGGTGAAGCTTTCTTT. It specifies CASSEATQGTGGGEAFF. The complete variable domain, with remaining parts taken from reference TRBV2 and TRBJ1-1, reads EPEVTQTPSHQVTQMGQEVILRCVPISNHLYFYWYRQILGQKVEFLVSFYNNEISEKSEIFDDQFSVERPDGSNFTLKIRSTKLEDSAMYFCASSEATQGTGGGEAFFGQGTRLTVV.

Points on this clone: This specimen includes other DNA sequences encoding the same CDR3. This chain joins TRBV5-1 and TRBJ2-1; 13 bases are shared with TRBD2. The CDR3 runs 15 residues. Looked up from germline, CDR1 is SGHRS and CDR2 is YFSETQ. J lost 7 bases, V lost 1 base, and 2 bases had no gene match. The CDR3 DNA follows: TGCGCCAGCAGCTTGAAACTAGCGGGAGGGAATGAGCAGTTCTTC. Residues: CASSLKLAGGNEQFF.